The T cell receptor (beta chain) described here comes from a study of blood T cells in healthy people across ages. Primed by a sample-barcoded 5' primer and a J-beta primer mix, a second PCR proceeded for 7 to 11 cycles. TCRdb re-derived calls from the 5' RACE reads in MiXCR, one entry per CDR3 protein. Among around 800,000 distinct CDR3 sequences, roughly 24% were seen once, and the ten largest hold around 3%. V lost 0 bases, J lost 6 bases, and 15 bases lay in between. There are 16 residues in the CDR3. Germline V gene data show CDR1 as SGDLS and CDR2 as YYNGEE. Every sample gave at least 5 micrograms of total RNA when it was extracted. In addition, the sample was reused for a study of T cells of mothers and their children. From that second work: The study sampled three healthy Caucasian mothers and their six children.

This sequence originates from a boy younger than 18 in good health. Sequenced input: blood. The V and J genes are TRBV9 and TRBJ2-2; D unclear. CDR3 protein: CASSVGVPIESGELFF. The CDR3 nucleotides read TGTGCCAGCAGCGTAGGGGTCCCGATTGAATCCGGGGAGCTGTTTTTT.